This is a list of T cell receptor beta chains from one sample in a study of blood T cell repertoires in COVID-19. Sequencing was performed with immunoSEQ multiplex PCR; in TCRdb, only in-frame clones are kept and a portion is missing. The repertoire has 130,000 or so clones, roughly 80% of them found once; the top ten carry roughly 3%. Sequences were obtained from peripheral blood. The receptor set was obtained from a woman aged 80 or older with acute or convalescent COVID-19. Each CDR3 is given without its conserved first and last residue. D genes are given only for firm matches.

D	V	J	CDR3
NA	TRBV7-2	TRBJ1-4	ASSLVVTGPEKLF
TRBD2	TRBV3-1/TRBV3-2	TRBJ2-4	ASSLRGENIQY
TRBD1	TRBV5-1	TRBJ2-1	ASSLGDRDYNEQF
NA	TRBV2	TRBJ2-1	ASSATRGAPYNEQF
NA	TRBV19	TRBJ1-5	ASSNIQGNQPQH
NA	TRBV6-5	TRBJ1-1	ASSSQGLKNTEAF
NA	TRBV9	TRBJ1-1	ASSKGLLNTEAF
TRBD1	TRBV7-2	TRBJ1-1	ASSPRRDRGRYTEAF
TRBD1	TRBV7-2	TRBJ1-2	ASSLLGPRGNYGYT
TRBD1	TRBV13	TRBJ1-2	ASSLGRTGVGYT
NA	TRBV7-3	TRBJ2-6	ASSAGAPSGANVLT
NA	TRBV19	TRBJ2-2	AAKTLGSPSPGTGELF
NA	TRBV18	TRBJ2-1	ASSPPRGDSYNEQF
TRBD1	TRBV6-5	TRBJ1-2	ASSPTGGSYGYT
NA	TRBV20-1	TRBJ1-2	SATEGTGYT
TRBD2	TRBV18	TRBJ2-7	ASSPPRGGPYEQY
NA	TRBV5-1	TRBJ2-5	ASSFTGGEETQY
TRBD1	TRBV10-1	TRBJ1-5	ASSQGTGPLYSNQPQH
TRBD1	TRBV5-4	TRBJ1-2	ATTRDSPNYGYT
TRBD1	TRBV29-1	TRBJ1-5	SVRTGGNQPQH
NA	TRBV2	TRBJ2-2	ASSPKGVNTGELF
NA	TRBV7-2	TRBJ1-2	ASSLEAGLGYT
TRBD1	TRBV19	TRBJ2-2	ASKTGTGGPGELF
NA	TRBV7-8	TRBJ2-7	ASPNLRVAYEQY
NA	TRBV2	TRBJ1-2	ASTPLEGYGYT
NA	TRBV7-2	TRBJ1-2	ASSLPLYGYT
NA	TRBV3-1/TRBV3-2	TRBJ1-4	ASSQMQNPNEKLF
NA	TRBV15	TRBJ1-6	ATSRIGGAGSPLH
TRBD1	TRBV5-1	TRBJ1-3	ASGTGRPGNTIY
TRBD1	TRBV10-3	TRBJ1-2	ATRQGAVGHGYT
NA	TRBV3-1/TRBV3-2	TRBJ1-4	ASSQDGGGRKLF